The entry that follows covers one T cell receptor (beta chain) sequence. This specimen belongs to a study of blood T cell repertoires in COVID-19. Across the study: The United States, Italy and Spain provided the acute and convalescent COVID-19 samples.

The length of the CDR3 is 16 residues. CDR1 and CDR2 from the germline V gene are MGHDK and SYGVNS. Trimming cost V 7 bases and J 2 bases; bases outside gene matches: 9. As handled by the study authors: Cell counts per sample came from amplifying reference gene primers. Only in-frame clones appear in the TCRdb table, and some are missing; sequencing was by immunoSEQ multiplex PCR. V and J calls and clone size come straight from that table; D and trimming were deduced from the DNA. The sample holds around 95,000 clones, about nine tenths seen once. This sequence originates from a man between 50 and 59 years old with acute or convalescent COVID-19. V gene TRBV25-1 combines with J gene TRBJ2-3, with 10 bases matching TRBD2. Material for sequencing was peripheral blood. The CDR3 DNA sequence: TGTGCCAGCACCCCGGGAACTAGCGGGAACACAGATACGCAGTATTTT. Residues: CASTPGTSGNTDTQYF.